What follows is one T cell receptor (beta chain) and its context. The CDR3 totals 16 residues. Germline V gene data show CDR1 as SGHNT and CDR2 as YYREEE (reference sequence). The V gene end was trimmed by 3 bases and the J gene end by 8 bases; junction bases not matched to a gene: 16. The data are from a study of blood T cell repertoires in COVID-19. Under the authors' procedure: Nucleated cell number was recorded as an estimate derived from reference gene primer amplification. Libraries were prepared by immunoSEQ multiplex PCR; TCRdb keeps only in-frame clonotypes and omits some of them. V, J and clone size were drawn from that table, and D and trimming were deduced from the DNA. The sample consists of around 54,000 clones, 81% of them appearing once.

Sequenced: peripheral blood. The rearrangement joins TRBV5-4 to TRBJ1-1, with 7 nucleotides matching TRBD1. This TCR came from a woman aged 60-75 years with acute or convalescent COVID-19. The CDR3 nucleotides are TGTGCCAGCAGCTGGAACCTGGGCCAGGGGGGCGAGGAAGCTTTCTTT. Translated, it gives CASSWNLGQGGEEAFF.